Below, 16 T cell receptor beta chains from the same sample are listed, as sequenced in a study of T cell repertoires in cytomegalovirus infection. TCRdb ran MiXCR on the reads and lists one entry per CDR3 protein. The sample has 630,000 or so distinct CDR3 sequences; 20% to 25% are singletons. Sequencing was performed on CD8+ T cells from PBMCs. These receptors all come from a human donor in good health (CMV status not recorded). Some clones in this sample may be carry-over from other donors' samples.

A few counts support this clonotype. The chain has TRBV6-5 and TRBJ2-5; possibly TRBD1 or TRBD2 for D (5 bases each). V was trimmed by 8 bases and J by 2 bases, leaving 33 bases between them. CDR3 length: 20 residues. Per germline, CDR1 MNHEY and CDR2 SVGAGI. CDR3 bases: TGTGCCAGCCGACAGAGGGGTTTCCACCGTTTCCATTTAGGTCAAGAGACCCAGTACTTC. This translates into CASRQRGFHRFHLGQETQYF.

The sample holds many counts of this clonotype. The chain links TRBV7-9 to TRBJ2-7; perhaps TRBD2 as D (6 bases). V shed 5 bases and J shed 1 base, with 18 bases lying between them. Germline values: CDR1 SEHNR, CDR2 FQNEAQ (reference sequence). This CDR3 has 16 residues. The CDR3 spells CASSGGIGQGSYEQYV. CDR3 coding DNA: TGTGCCAGCAGCGGAGGGATTGGGCAGGGTTCCTACGAGCAGTACGTC.

The chain carries TRBV6-5 and TRBJ1-2, with 11 bases aligning to TRBD1. The CDR3 runs 15 residues. Germline V lookup: CDR1 MNHEY, CDR2 SVGAGI. V lost 6 bases to trimming and J lost 7 bases; unmatched junction nucleotides: 10. CDR3 DNA sequence: TGTGCCAGCAGCCGGTTGGACAGGGGGCAGGGTGGCTACACCTTC. This gives the protein CASSRLDRGQGGYTF.

Concerning this clonotype: A single base separates this from a much larger clone, so it may be a read error. The chain is built from TRBV4-1 and TRBJ1-2, with D uncertain. Germline CDR1 MGHRA, CDR2 YSYEKL. The CDR3 spans 15 residues. The DNA for the CDR3 is TGCGCCAGCAACCAAGTCGACGGGTCTAGCTATGGCTACACCTTC. Its protein product is CASNQVDGSSYGYTF.

This clonotype was seen a few times. This chain uses TRBV7-6 with TRBJ1-5; no firm D call. V gave up 2 bases and J gave up 3 bases, with 5 bases separating them. This CDR3 comprises 13 residues. Germline CDR1 reads SGHVS; CDR2 reads FNYEAQ. CDR3 nucleotide sequence: TGTGCCAGCAGCTTAAACGTCAATCAGCCCCAGCATTTT. It yields the protein CASSLNVNQPQHF. Combining the CDR3 with reference TRBV7-6 and TRBJ1-5 gives the whole variable domain GAGVSQSPRYKVTKRGQDVALRCDPISGHVSLYWYRQALGQGPEFLTYFNYEAQQDKSGLPNDRFSAERPEGSISTLTIQRTEQRDSAMYRCASSLNVNQPQHFGDGTRLSIL.

In this sample, this clonotype turned up many times. The rearrangement links TRBV7-9 to TRBJ1-2; D perhaps matches TRBD1 (5 bases). Germline assignment: CDR1 SEHNR and CDR2 FQNEAQ (reference sequence). Trimming removed 3 bases from V and 0 bases from J, with 11 bases in between. The CDR3 covers 15 residues. CDR3 sequence: CASSFKGQANYGYTF. CDR3 DNA: TGTGCCAGCAGCTTTAAGGGGCAAGCTAACTATGGCTACACCTTC.

At least ten counts were recorded for this clonotype. This chain joins TRBV6-5 and TRBJ2-1; 10 bases map to TRBD2. The germline V gene has CDR1 MNHEY and CDR2 SVGAGI. With V trimmed by 5 bases and J by 8 bases, 9 bases remained unmatched. The CDR3 totals 15 residues. CDR3: CASSLLGLAGDEQFF. The CDR3 DNA sequence: TGTGCCAGCAGTCTACTCGGGCTAGCGGGGGATGAGCAGTTCTTC.

Only a few counts were recorded for this clonotype. The chain has TRBV20-1 and TRBJ1-1, with D unclear. Trimming removed 4 bases at V and 5 bases at J, with 11 bases between. CDR3 size: 12 residues. Germline loops: CDR1 DFQATT, CDR2 SNEGSKA (reference sequence). The CDR3 loop reads CSAIDMGTEAFF. The CDR3 DNA is TGCAGTGCTATAGATATGGGGACTGAAGCTTTCTTT.

As regards this clonotype: This may come from a read error, since a much larger clone is one base off. The chain carries TRBV4-1 and TRBJ1-5, with D maybe TRBD1 (5 bases). Between the trimmed V and J ends, which lost 1 base and 3 bases, there was a span of 19 bases. There are 18 residues in the CDR3. Germline V gene data show CDR1 as MGHRA and CDR2 as YSYEKL. The CDR3 DNA sequence: TGCGCCAGCAGCCAAGTCCCGCCGTGGGGGGATGACAATCAGCCCCAGCATTTT. Translated, it gives CASSQVPPWGDDNQPQHF.

This clonotype was observed at least ten times. This sequence joins TRBV7-6 and TRBJ2-2; TRBD1 matches 10 bases. CDR1 and CDR2 (germline): SGHVS, FNYEAQ. The V segment lost 5 bases and the J segment 4 bases; nucleotides outside the gene matches: 4. The CDR3 runs 15 residues. This chain's CDR3 is CASSPRTGGTGELFF. The CDR3 nucleotides read TGTGCCAGCAGCCCTAGGACAGGGGGCACCGGGGAGCTGTTTTTT.

This clonotype was observed many times. CDR3 amino acids: CASSLYSLATNEKLFF. DNA of the CDR3: TGTGCCAGCAGTTTATACAGCCTAGCAACTAATGAAAAACTGTTTTTT. This chain connects TRBV28 to TRBJ1-4; the D is unclear. The V and J ends lost 1 base and 0 bases respectively, with 9 bases between them. The CDR3 has 16 amino acids. Germline-derived CDR1 and CDR2 are MDHEN and SYDVKM.

This clonotype turned up a few times. The V call is TRBV7-9, the J call TRBJ2-1; D not certain. The CDR3 runs to 16 residues. The V end lost 4 bases, the J end lost 0 bases, and 13 bases lay between the germline ends. Germline CDR1 reads SEHNR; CDR2 reads FQNEAQ (reference sequence). The CDR3 DNA is TGTGCCAGCAGCTGGACGACTTTGAGCTCCTACAATGAGCAGTTCTTC. Its protein product is CASSWTTLSSYNEQFF.

This chain uses TRBV5-4 with TRBJ2-7, with 8 positions matching TRBD1. V gave up 2 bases and J gave up 7 bases; unmatched junction bases: 5. Per the germline V gene, CDR1 is SGHNT and CDR2 is YYREEE (reference sequence). The CDR3 totals 13 residues. CDR3 region: CASSLSGGREQYF. The DNA for the CDR3 is TGTGCCAGCAGCTTATCAGGGGGCAGGGAGCAGTACTTC.

In this sample, this clonotype turned up many times. The chain recombines TRBV7-6 with TRBJ1-1, with 8 nucleotides matching TRBD1. The CDR3 is 14 residues long. V lost 1 base and J lost 4; bases outside the gene matches: 2. Germline CDR1 is SGHVS and CDR2 is FNYEAQ. The CDR3 DNA follows: TGTGCCAGCAGCTTAGGGACAGGGTTCACTGAAGCTTTCTTT. It yields the protein CASSLGTGFTEAFF.

At least ten counts were recorded for this clonotype. The chain carries TRBV28 and TRBJ1-2; 7 bases are a match to TRBD1. With V trimmed by 3 bases and J by 6 bases, 4 bases remained unmatched. CDR3 length: 13 amino acids. CDR1 is MDHEN and CDR2 is SYDVKM in the germline V gene. The DNA of the CDR3 is TGTGCCAGCAGTTTGATCAGGGGGGATGGCTACACCTTC. Translated: CASSLIRGDGYTF.

V gene TRBV6-2 or TRBV6-3 combines with J gene TRBJ1-1, with 8 nucleotides matching TRBD1. V lost 8 bases, J lost 7 bases, and 6 bases stayed unmatched. The CDR3 loop spans 12 amino acids. The germline V gene has CDR1 MNHEY and CDR2 SVGEGT. The DNA of the CDR3 is TGTGCCAGCCGCGGACAGGGATATGAAGCTTTCTTT. Translation: CASRGQGYEAFF.